This T cell receptor beta chain appears in the sequencing data of a study of cytomegalovirus exposure and HLA in healthy donors. It was with 60 Vbeta and 13 Jbeta primers that the PCR ran. Profiled with immunoSEQ multiplex PCR; TCRdb holds only in-frame clones, not every one. This sample has roughly 120,000 clones, with 79% found just once. V was clipped by 0 bases and J by 2 bases, with 12 bases between them. This CDR3 is built from 15 residues. Per the germline V gene, CDR1 is SGDLS and CDR2 is YYNGEE. The V gene is TRBV9, the J gene TRBJ2-7, with D maybe TRBD1 (6 bases). The receptor comes from a man in his thirties or forties in good health and CMV-seropositive. The sequenced sample consisted of PBMCs. The CDR3 is CASSVGGTHTYEQYF. In DNA, the CDR3 is TGTGCCAGCAGCGTAGGTGGGACACATACCTACGAGCAGTACTTC.